Listed below are T cell receptor beta chains from one sample, sequenced in a study of cytomegalovirus exposure and HLA in healthy donors. This table comes from immunoSEQ multiplex PCR, and its TCRdb copy is limited to in-frame clones, with some not included. This sample yields 110,000 or so clones, of which approximately 80% are seen a single time; 2% to 3% belongs to the top ten. Sequenced input: PBMCs. Receptor source: a woman aged 18-29 years in good health and CMV-seronegative. CDR3s include the opening cysteine and the closing phenylalanine or tryptophan. A D gene is named only where the DNA matches it firmly. Not every row has a clone size; where given, it reads once, few, many or a size class.

V	D	J	size	CDR3	DNA
TRBV7-9	TRBD2	TRBJ2-2	once	CASSLALAGDRELFF	TGTGCCAGCAGCTTAGCTCTAGCGGGAGATCGGGAGCTGTTTTTT
TRBV5-4	NA	TRBJ1-2	NA	CAGGRDQAYGYTF	TGTGCCGGGGGCAGGGATCAGGCCTATGGCTACACCTTC
TRBV5-1	TRBD2	TRBJ2-1	few	CASSRGETSGFNEQFF	TGCGCCAGCAGCCGTGGGGAAACTAGCGGATTCAATGAGCAGTTCTTC
TRBV5-1	TRBD1	TRBJ1-1	few	CASSPTGGWNTEAFF	TGCGCCAGCAGCCCGACAGGGGGCTGGAACACTGAAGCTTTCTTT
TRBV6-5	NA	TRBJ1-2	once	CASSPDRSYGYTF	TGTGCCAGCAGCCCGGACAGATCGTATGGCTACACCTTC
TRBV5-1	NA	TRBJ2-1	NA	CASTRLGGNNEQFF	TGCGCCAGCACACGCCTGGGAGGAAACAATGAGCAGTTCTTC
TRBV9	NA	TRBJ1-5	NA	CASSVGGLSNQPQHF	TGTGCCAGCAGCGTCGGAGGTCTTAGCAATCAGCCCCAGCATTTT
TRBV7-2	TRBD2	TRBJ2-7	few	CASSLGLAGGPYEQYF	TGTGCCAGCAGCTTAGGCCTAGCGGGAGGGCCTTACGAGCAGTACTTC
TRBV7-9	TRBD2	TRBJ2-3	NA	CASSVGLGTDTQYF	TGTGCCAGCAGCGTGGGACTAGGCACAGATACGCAGTATTTT
TRBV5-4	TRBD1	TRBJ2-3	NA	CASSTSGTGVPLSTDTQYF	TGTGCCAGCAGCACATCCGGGACAGGGGTCCCTCTTAGCACAGATACGCAGTATTTT
TRBV28	NA	TRBJ2-2	NA	CASTGLTGELFF	TGTGCCAGCACAGGGCTGACCGGGGAGCTGTTTTTT
TRBV6-4	NA	TRBJ1-1	NA	CASSVSIGNTEAFF	TGTGCCAGCAGTGTGAGTATCGGGAACACTGAAGCTTTCTTT
TRBV20-1	TRBD1	TRBJ1-1	NA	CRKDRGQSAFF	TGCAGGAAGGACAGGGGGCAATCAGCTTTCTTT
TRBV25-1	TRBD2	TRBJ2-1	once	CASSPSGGYNEQFF	TGTGCCAGCAGCCCCAGCGGGGGTTACAATGAGCAGTTCTTC
TRBV4-1	TRBD1	TRBJ2-7	NA	CASSHGTGTYEQYF	TGCGCCAGCAGCCACGGGACAGGAACTTACGAGCAGTACTTC
TRBV27	NA	TRBJ2-1	NA	CTPPGTFNEQFF	TGTACCCCTCCGGGAACCTTCAATGAGCAGTTCTTC
TRBV28	NA	TRBJ1-3	NA	CASSFRGSGNTIYF	TGTGCCAGCAGTTTTAGGGGCTCTGGAAACACCATATATTTT
TRBV2	NA	TRBJ2-3	once	CASSRERGTDTQYF	TGTGCCAGCAGTCGAGAGCGTGGCACAGATACGCAGTATTTT
TRBV9	TRBD1	TRBJ1-4	NA	CASSPTGQLNEKLFF	TGTGCCAGCAGCCCAACGGGACAGCTAAATGAAAAACTGTTTTTT
TRBV5-5	NA	TRBJ2-7	NA	CASSPGHSTHEQYF	TGTGCCAGCAGCCCGGGACATAGTACCCACGAGCAGTACTTC
TRBV7-6	NA	TRBJ2-1	NA	CASSLAGNNEQFF	TGTGCCAGCAGCTTAGCCGGGAACAATGAGCAGTTCTTC
TRBV7-2	TRBD1	TRBJ1-5	NA	CASSVTGDNQPQHF	TGTGCCAGCAGCGTAACAGGGGACAATCAGCCCCAGCATTTT
TRBV6-6	TRBD1	TRBJ2-1	NA	CASSKFTGGRNEQFF	TGTGCCAGCAGTAAATTTACAGGGGGTAGAAATGAGCAGTTCTTC
TRBV2	NA	TRBJ2-1	NA	CASSVRGEQFF	TGTGCCAGCAGTGTCCGCGGTGAGCAGTTCTTC
TRBV15	NA	TRBJ1-1	few	CATSWSGNTEAFF	TGTGCCACCAGCTGGTCCGGGAACACTGAAGCTTTCTTT
TRBV4-3	NA	TRBJ1-4	NA	CASSEVLGWANEKLFF	TGCGCCAGCAGCGAAGTCCTAGGATGGGCTAATGAAAAACTGTTTTTT
TRBV18	TRBD1	TRBJ2-7	NA	CASSPSGQLSTCEQYF	TGTGCCAGCTCCCCCTCGGGACAGCTCTCGACCTGCGAGCAGTACTTC
TRBV19	NA	TRBJ2-1	NA	CASSGTNEQFF	TGTGCCAGTAGCGGTACCAATGAGCAGTTCTTC
TRBV6-1	NA	TRBJ1-1	NA	CASSEAAGRFLNTEAFF	TGTGCCAGCAGTGAAGCAGCGGGCCGCTTCTTGAACACTGAAGCTTTCTTT
TRBV7-2	NA	TRBJ2-5	NA	CASSLTGTGETQYF	TGTGCCAGCAGCTTAACAGGGACGGGAGAGACCCAGTACTTC
TRBV18	NA	TRBJ1-1	NA	CASLTVNTEAFF	TGTGCCAGCCTTACAGTGAACACTGAAGCTTTCTTT
TRBV7-8	NA	TRBJ1-1	NA	CASSFEGRRNTEAFF	TGTGCCAGCAGCTTCGAGGGCAGGCGGAACACTGAAGCTTTCTTT
TRBV6-6	NA	TRBJ2-1	NA	CASSYDGQWEQFF	TGTGCCAGCAGTTACGACGGACAGTGGGAGCAGTTCTTC
TRBV13	TRBD1	TRBJ1-1	NA	CASSQGQGNTEAFF	TGTGCCAGCAGCCAAGGACAGGGGAACACTGAAGCTTTCTTT
TRBV2	TRBD1	TRBJ1-1	NA	CASSEGTGGYSAEAFF	TGTGCCAGCAGTGAAGGGACAGGGGGCTATTCAGCTGAAGCTTTCTTT
TRBV9	NA	TRBJ2-5	NA	CASSIRTAQETQYF	TGTGCCAGCAGCATCCGGACAGCGCAAGAGACCCAGTACTTC
TRBV27	NA	TRBJ1-1	NA	CASSSYRALNTEAFF	TGTGCCAGCAGTTCATACAGGGCGCTGAACACTGAAGCTTTCTTT
TRBV7-2	NA	TRBJ2-7	NA	CASSLANGYEQYF	TGTGCCAGCAGCTTAGCGAACGGGTACGAGCAGTACTTC
TRBV4-3	NA	TRBJ1-6	NA	CASSPTDVSSYNSPLHF	TGCGCCAGCAGCCCGACAGACGTAAGCTCCTATAATTCACCCCTCCACTTT
TRBV11-2	TRBD1	TRBJ1-4	NA	CASSLDRQQGGEKLFF	TGTGCCAGCAGCTTAGATAGGCAACAGGGGGGTGAAAAACTGTTTTTT
TRBV28	NA	TRBJ1-4	NA	CASSFRGAEKLFF	TGTGCCAGCAGTTTTCGGGGAGCGGAAAAACTGTTTTTT
TRBV7-7	NA	TRBJ2-2	few	CASSSTGITGELFF	TGTGCCAGCAGCTCTACAGGCATCACCGGGGAGCTGTTTTTT
TRBV28	NA	TRBJ1-5	NA	CASSFPQGQQPQHF	TGTGCCAGCAGTTTTCCACAGGGTCAACAGCCCCAGCATTTT
TRBV7-2	NA	TRBJ1-4	NA	CASSYLRGGEKLFF	TGTGCCAGCAGCTATCTACGTGGAGGTGAAAAACTGTTTTTT
TRBV6-5	NA	TRBJ2-3	NA	CASSPGTSDTQYF	TGTGCCAGCAGCCCCGGGACATCAGATACGCAGTATTTT
TRBV6-6	NA	TRBJ1-2	NA	CVNGLGNYGYTF	TGTGTCAATGGACTGGGTAACTATGGCTACACCTTC
TRBV6-1	NA	TRBJ2-7	NA	CASSEQGSGYEQYF	TGTGCCAGCAGTGAACAGGGTAGCGGATACGAGCAGTACTTC
TRBV28	NA	TRBJ1-1	few	CASSPVSLAEAFF	TGTGCCAGCAGTCCTGTTTCCTTAGCTGAAGCTTTCTTT
TRBV29-1	TRBD1	TRBJ2-7	NA	CSVLRTGGHEQYF	TGCAGCGTCCTTCGGACAGGGGGCCACGAGCAGTACTTC
TRBV7-9	NA	TRBJ1-5	few	CASSLTGDQPQHF	TGTGCCAGCAGCTTAACTGGAGATCAGCCCCAGCATTTT
TRBV11-2	NA	TRBJ2-1	NA	CASSLDYRANEQFF	TGTGCCAGCAGCTTAGATTACAGGGCCAATGAGCAGTTCTTC
TRBV18	TRBD1	TRBJ1-2	NA	CASSPPRQGSSEGYTF	TGTGCCAGCTCACCCCCCAGACAGGGGAGTAGCGAGGGCTACACCTTC
TRBV19	TRBD2	TRBJ2-1	few	CASSMGLAQFF	TGTGCCAGTAGTATGGGACTAGCGCAGTTCTTC
TRBV11-2	NA	TRBJ1-2	NA	CASSLGGLSIYGYTF	TGTGCCAGCAGCTTAGGTGGACTCTCGATCTATGGCTACACCTTC
TRBV5-6	TRBD1	TRBJ1-1	NA	CASRQTGGNTEAFF	TGTGCCAGCAGGCAAACAGGGGGTAACACTGAAGCTTTCTTT
TRBV5-1	TRBD1	TRBJ2-5	NA	CASSLEGQGHETQYF	TGCGCCAGCAGCTTGGAGGGACAGGGACACGAGACCCAGTACTTC
TRBV11-2	TRBD1	TRBJ1-2	NA	CASSSDRGGYTF	TGTGCCAGCAGCAGCGACAGGGGAGGCTACACCTTC
TRBV4-3	TRBD1	TRBJ2-1	NA	CASSSRTGWEQFF	TGCGCCAGCAGCTCCCGGACAGGGTGGGAGCAGTTCTTC